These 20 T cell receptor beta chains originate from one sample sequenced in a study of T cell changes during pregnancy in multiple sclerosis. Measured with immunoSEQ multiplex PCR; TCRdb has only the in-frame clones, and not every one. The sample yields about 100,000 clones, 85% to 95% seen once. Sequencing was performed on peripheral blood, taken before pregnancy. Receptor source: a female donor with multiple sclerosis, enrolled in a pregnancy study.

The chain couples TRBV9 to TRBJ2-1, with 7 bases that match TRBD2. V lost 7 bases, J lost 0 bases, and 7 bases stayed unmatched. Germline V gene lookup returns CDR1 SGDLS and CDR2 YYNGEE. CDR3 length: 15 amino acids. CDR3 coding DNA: TGTGCCAGCGGGGCCCGGGACTACTCCTACAATGAGCAGTTCTTC. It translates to CASGARDYSYNEQFF. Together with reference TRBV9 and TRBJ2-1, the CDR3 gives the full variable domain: DSGVTQTPKHLITATGQRVTLRCSPRSGDLSVYWYQQSLDQGLQFLIQYYNGEERAKGNILERFSAQQFPDLHSELNLSSLELGDSALYFCASGARDYSYNEQFFGPGTRLTVL.

The CDR3 sequence: CASSEPTGEVGDGYTF. The CDR3 DNA is TGTGCCAGCAGTGAACCCACAGGGGAAGTGGGGGATGGCTACACCTTC. V and J are TRBV2 and TRBJ1-2, with 7 bases matching TRBD1. The V gene end was trimmed by 2 bases and the J gene end by 6 bases; junction bases not matched to a gene: 12. CDR1 is SNHLY, CDR2 FYNNEI, per germline. This CDR3 is 16 amino acids long.

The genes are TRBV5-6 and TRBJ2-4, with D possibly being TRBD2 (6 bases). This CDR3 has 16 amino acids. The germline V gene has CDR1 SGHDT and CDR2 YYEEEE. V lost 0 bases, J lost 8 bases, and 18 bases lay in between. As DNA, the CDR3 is TGTGCCAGCAGCTTGGGACACCTTAGCGGAGGGGACATTCAGTACTTC. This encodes CASSLGHLSGGDIQYF.

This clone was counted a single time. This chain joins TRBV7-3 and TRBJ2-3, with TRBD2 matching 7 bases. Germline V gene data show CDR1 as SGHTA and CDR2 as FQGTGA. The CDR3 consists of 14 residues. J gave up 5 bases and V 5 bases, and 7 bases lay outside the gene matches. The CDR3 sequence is CASSQTSSRDTQYF. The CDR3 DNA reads TGTGCCAGCAGCCAGACTAGCTCGCGAGATACGCAGTATTTT.

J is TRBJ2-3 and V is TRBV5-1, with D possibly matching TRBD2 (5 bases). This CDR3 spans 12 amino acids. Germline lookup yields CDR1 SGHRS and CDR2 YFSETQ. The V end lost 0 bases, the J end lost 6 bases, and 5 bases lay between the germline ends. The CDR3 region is CASSLGRDTQYF. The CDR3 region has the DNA TGCGCCAGCAGCTTGGGGAGGGATACGCAGTATTTT.

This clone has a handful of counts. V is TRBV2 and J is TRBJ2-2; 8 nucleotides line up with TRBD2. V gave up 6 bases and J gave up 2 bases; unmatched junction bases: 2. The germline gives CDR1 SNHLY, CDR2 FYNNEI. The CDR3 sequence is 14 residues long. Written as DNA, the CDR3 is TGTGCCAGCAGAGCGGGAGATAACACCGGGGAGCTGTTTTTT. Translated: CASRAGDNTGELFF.

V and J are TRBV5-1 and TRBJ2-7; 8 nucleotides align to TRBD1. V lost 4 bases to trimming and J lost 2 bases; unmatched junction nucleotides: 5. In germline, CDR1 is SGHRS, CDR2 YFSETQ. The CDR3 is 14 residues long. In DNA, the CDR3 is TGCGCCAGCAGCAGGGGACAGGATCCCTACGAGCAGTACTTC. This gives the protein CASSRGQDPYEQYF.

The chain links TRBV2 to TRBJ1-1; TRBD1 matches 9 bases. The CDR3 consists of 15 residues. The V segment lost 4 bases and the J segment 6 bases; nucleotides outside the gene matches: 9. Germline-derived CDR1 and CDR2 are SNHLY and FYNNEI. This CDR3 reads CASSGTGVVVAEAFF. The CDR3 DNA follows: TGTGCCAGCAGTGGGACAGGGGTAGTTGTTGCTGAAGCTTTCTTT.

CDR3 DNA: TGTGCCAGCAGCCCATTCGGGACTAGTCGGTTCTTC. It is translated as CASSPFGTSRFF. The chain couples TRBV27 to TRBJ2-1; 8 positions match TRBD2. This CDR3 contains 12 residues. Germline trimming cut 6 bases from V and 15 bases from J; bases unmatched to any gene: 10. Germline CDR1 reads MNHEY; CDR2 reads SMNVEV (reference sequence).

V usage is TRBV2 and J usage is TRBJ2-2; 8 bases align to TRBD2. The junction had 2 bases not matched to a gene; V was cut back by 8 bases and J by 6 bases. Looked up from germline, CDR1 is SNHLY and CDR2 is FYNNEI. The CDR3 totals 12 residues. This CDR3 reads CASRLASGELFF. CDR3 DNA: TGTGCCAGCCGACTAGCGTCCGGGGAGCTGTTTTTT.

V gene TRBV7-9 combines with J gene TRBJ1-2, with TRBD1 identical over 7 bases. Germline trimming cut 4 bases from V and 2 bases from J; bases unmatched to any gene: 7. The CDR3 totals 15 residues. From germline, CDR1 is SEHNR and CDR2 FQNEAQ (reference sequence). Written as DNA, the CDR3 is TGTGCCAGCAGCTCTGCGGGACAGCCCAACTATGGCTACACCTTC. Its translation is CASSSAGQPNYGYTF.

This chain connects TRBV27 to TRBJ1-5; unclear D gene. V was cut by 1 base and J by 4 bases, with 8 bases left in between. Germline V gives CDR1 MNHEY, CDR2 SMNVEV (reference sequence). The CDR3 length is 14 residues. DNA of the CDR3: TGTGCCAGCAGTTTATTCGGCGGTAATCAGCCCCAGCATTTT. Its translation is CASSLFGGNQPQHF.

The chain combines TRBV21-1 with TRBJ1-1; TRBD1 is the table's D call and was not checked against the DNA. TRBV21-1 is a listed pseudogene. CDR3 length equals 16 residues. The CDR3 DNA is TGTGCCAGCAGCAAAGAGGGGCAGGGGGCGAGCACTGAAGCTTTCTTT. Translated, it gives CASSKEGQGASTEAFF.

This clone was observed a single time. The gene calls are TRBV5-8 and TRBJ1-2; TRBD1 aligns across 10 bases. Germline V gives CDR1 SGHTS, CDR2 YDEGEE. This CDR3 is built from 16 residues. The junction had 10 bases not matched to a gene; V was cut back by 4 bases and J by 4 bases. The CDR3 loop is CASSSTTGTGAYGYTF. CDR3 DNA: TGTGCCAGCAGCAGTACCACCGGGACAGGGGCCTATGGCTACACCTTC.

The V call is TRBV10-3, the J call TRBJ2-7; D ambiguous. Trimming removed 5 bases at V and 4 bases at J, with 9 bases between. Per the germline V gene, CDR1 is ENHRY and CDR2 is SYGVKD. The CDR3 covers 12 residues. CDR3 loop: CAISSTPYEQYF. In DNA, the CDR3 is TGTGCCATCAGTTCGACACCTTACGAGCAGTACTTC.

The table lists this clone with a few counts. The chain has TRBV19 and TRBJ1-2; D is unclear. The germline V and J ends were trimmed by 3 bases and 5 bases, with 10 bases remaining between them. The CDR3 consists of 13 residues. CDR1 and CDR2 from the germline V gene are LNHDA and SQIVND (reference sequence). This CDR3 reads CASSMGRLYGYTF. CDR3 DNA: TGTGCCAGTAGTATGGGCAGACTATATGGCTACACCTTC.

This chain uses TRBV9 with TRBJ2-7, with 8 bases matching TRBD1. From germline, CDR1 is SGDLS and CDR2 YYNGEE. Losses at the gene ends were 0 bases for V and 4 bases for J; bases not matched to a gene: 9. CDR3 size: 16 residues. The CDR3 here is CASSVDVGQGGYEQYF. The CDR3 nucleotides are TGTGCCAGCAGCGTAGACGTAGGACAGGGTGGGTACGAGCAGTACTTC.

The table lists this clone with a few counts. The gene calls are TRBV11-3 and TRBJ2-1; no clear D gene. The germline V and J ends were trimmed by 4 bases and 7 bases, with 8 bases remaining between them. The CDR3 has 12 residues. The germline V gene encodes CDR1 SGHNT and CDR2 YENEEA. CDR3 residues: CASSSTGNEQFF. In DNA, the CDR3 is TGTGCCAGCAGCTCGACTGGAAATGAGCAGTTCTTC.

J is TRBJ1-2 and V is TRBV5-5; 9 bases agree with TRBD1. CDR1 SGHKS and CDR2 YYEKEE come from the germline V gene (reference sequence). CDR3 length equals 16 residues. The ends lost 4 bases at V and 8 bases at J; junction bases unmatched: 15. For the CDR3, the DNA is TGTGCCAGCAGCCCCTTGACAGGGGGTCGGATTGGGGGCTACACCTTC. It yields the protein CASSPLTGGRIGGYTF.

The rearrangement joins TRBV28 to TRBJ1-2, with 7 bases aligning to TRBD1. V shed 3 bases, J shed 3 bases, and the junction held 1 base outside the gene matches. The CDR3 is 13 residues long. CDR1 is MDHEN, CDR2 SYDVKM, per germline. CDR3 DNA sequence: TGTGCCAGCAGTTTTACAGGGGACTATGGCTACACCTTC. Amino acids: CASSFTGDYGYTF.